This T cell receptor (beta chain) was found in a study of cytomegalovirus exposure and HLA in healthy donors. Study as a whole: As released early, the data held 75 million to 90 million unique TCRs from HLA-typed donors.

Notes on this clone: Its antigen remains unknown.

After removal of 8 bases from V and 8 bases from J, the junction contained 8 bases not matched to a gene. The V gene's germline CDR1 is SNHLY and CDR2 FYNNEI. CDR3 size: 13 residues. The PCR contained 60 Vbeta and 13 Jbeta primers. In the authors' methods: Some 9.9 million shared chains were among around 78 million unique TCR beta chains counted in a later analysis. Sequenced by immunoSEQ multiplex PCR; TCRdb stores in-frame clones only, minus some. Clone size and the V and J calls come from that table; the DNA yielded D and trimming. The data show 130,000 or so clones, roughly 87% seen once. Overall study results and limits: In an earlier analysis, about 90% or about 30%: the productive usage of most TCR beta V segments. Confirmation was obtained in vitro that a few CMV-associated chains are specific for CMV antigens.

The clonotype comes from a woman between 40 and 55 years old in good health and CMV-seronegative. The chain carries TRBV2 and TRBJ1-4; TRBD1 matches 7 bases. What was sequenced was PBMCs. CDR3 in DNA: TGTGCCAGCGGGGCTGGGACAGACGAAAAACTGTTTTTT. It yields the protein CASGAGTDEKLFF.